This T cell receptor beta chain stems from a study of shared clonotypes between healthy human individuals. The table came from immunoSEQ multiplex PCR; TCRdb's copy has only in-frame clones and leaves some out. Of roughly 550,000 clones in the sample, 95% to 96% were seen once. CDR1 SGHTS and CDR2 YDEGEE come from the germline V gene. The CDR3 is made up of 17 amino acids. V was cut by 4 bases and J by 3 bases, with 20 bases left in between. CD45RO negativity and positive selection for CCR7 defined naive CD8 cells, a population that excluded terminally differentiated effector memory CD45RA+ cells. Input material: naive CD8+ T cells sorted from blood. The V and J genes are TRBV5-8 and TRBJ2-1; D is perhaps TRBD2 (6 bases). This receptor was identified in a woman in her twenties or thirties in good health. The CDR3 coding sequence is TGTGCCAGCAGCCCCGAACCTGCCAGGGAGGTCTACAATGAGCAGTTCTTC. Amino acids: CASSPEPAREVYNEQFF.